This T cell receptor (beta chain) was profiled in a study of neoadjuvant nivolumab and ipilimumab in lung cancer. Across the whole study: Nivolumab 3 mg/kg was given days 1, 15 and 29, plus ipilimumab 1 mg/kg day 1 in combination. Study observations and caveats: A small number of samples were TCR sequenced. Resected-tumor TCR richness correlated positively with pretherapy blood richness. TCR richness and clonality were higher in tumors than adjacent uninvolved lung.

TCRdb keeps only in-frame clones here, not all; method: immunoSEQ multiplex PCR. There are approximately 40,000 clones in the sample; 89% occur only once, and about 3.3% lies in the top ten. In the case of this clone: What it recognizes is unknown.

The V and J ends lost 4 bases and 8 bases, in that order; junction bases with no gene match: 11. The CDR3 consists of 16 residues. Germline V gene lookup returns CDR1 MGHDK and CDR2 SYGVNS. The starting material was peripheral blood, obtained before neoadjuvant nivolumab, alone or with ipilimumab. The rearrangement joins TRBV25-1 to TRBJ1-3; TRBD1 agrees at 10 bases. The TCR was taken from an adult with non-small cell lung cancer. In DNA, the CDR3 is TGTGCCAGCAGTGCCACGGGGACAGGGGCCCCAGACACCATATATTTT. Protein sequence: CASSATGTGAPDTIYF.